The T cell receptor beta chain described here comes from a study of PD-1 blockade in classical Hodgkin lymphoma. Study results and limitations: Those achieving complete response showed baseline diversity like newly diagnosed patients. By C4D1, CD4+ diversity increased significantly, especially in complete responders.

CDR3 length: 14 residues. V trimming: 0 bases; J trimming: 7 bases; junction bases outside the gene matches: 2. The germline gives CDR1 MGHRA, CDR2 YSYEKL. The table came from immunoSEQ multiplex PCR; TCRdb's copy has only in-frame clones and leaves some out. The sample consists of under 20,000 clones, around 79% of them appearing once. With regard to this clone: Its antigen is unidentified.

Indicated time point: cycle 4 day 1 (C4D1), after more than five weeks of nivolumab. All the patients suffered relapse after autologous stem cell transplantation, and brentuximab vedotin exposure differed. With magnetic negative selection, CD4+ T cells were purified from PBMCs that had been thawed. This material consisted of CD4+ T cells from blood, taken before the fourth cycle of nivolumab. The receptor was derived from a human donor with classical Hodgkin lymphoma. The chain employs TRBV4-1 and TRBJ1-4; TRBD1 agrees at 7 bases. The CDR3 here is CASSQEQGREKLFF. The CDR3 nucleotides are TGCGCCAGCAGCCAAGAACAGGGGCGTGAAAAACTGTTTTTT.